Listed below are T cell receptor beta chains from one sample, sequenced in a study of PD-L1 blockade in urothelial cancer. Method: immunoSEQ multiplex PCR; TCRdb's copy keeps in-frame clones and lacks some. The table includes 90,000 or so clones, more than 70% detected once. The sequences come from PBMCs, collected around atezolizumab (anti-PD-L1) treatment. These receptors were obtained from a woman of 80 years or more with urothelial cancer. Each CDR3 is given without its conserved first and last residue. Part of the rows lack a size; the others show once, few, many or a class for expanded clones.

v_call cdr3_length clone_size cdr3_aa
TRBV5-5 14 NA ASSSAVGQGVYEQY
TRBV5-6 13 NA ASSPLGTGSYEQY
TRBV30 11 few AWSSARTGELF
TRBV4-2 12 NA ASSQVWQNTEAF
TRBV7-2 16 NA ASSLFPSGGDFTDTQY
TRBV15 17 NA ATSRDPRGGGMGNQPQH
TRBV5-1 11 once ASSLQGQEPQH
TRBV2 11 NA ASRVGGTYGYT
TRBV11-2 12 NA ASSQGFGTDTQY
TRBV19 14 NA ASRRDRHSGANVLT
TRBV15 13 NA ATSRAGSRNTEAF
TRBV28 13 few ASSFPTGGAYGYT
TRBV9 14 NA ASSVRRQGWTGELF
TRBV4-1 13 NA ASSQRREPSYEQY
TRBV28 12 NA ASSFMKGRGEQF
TRBV11-2 15 once ASSLGVGTGSHTEAF
TRBV7-9 13 NA ASIPSGGSNYGYT
TRBV7-2 14 NA ASSFLAGAAYNEQF
TRBV19 15 NA ASSGRTGGIWNTEAF
TRBV28 14 NA ASSSILAGLTYEQY
TRBV19 15 NA ASSAPFSGRGGNEQF
TRBV19 11 NA ASSMGRDYEQY
TRBV30 12 NA AWRGQGDINEQF
TRBV19 12 NA ASSTPDSGNTIY
TRBV30 12 NA AWRQQGANTEAF
TRBV5-1 13 once ASTKKTGEGAEAF
TRBV2 12 NA ASSTQGRNQPQH
TRBV29-1 14 few SVVFGTSGSFYEQY
TRBV27 13 NA ASSPGQGLNYGYT
TRBV4-1 14 NA ASSLRRSSPDNEQF
TRBV9 12 NA ASSVGQGEETQY
TRBV5-8 15 NA ASSSLAPVTGRNEQF
TRBV10-1 16 medium-sized ASSGGLAGEDSTDTQY
TRBV15 13 NA ATSRDQGGSYEQY
TRBV19 12 NA ASSIRGHNQPQH
TRBV28 15 NA ASRPHSGTSGSETQY
TRBV5-6 11 NA ASRSQGDYGYT
TRBV7-9 17 NA ASSLGRGPGTGHRHTQY
TRBV6-1 13 NA ASSEADRRNTEAF
TRBV28 13 NA ASLPRSGGTSGYT
TRBV10-1 12 NA ASSEASGSTEQF
TRBV5-6 14 NA ASSSSQQGAGEKLF
TRBV28 12 NA ASSSGGSTDTQY
TRBV14 15 NA ASSQGASGGSYNEQF
TRBV7-9 14 NA ASSGGKGGTSYEQY
TRBV4-1 14 NA ASSPLTSGPENIQY
TRBV15 13 NA ATSRRQGASTEAF
TRBV4-2 11 NA ASSQGGYGELF
TRBV18 12 NA ASSPAQGGTEAF
TRBV6-1 11 NA ASSPDRGYGYT
TRBV4-1 17 NA ASSQDYRTGGLLGTEAF
TRBV5-1 13 NA ASSLVTGSVHEQF
TRBV4-1 11 NA ASSNAQGTEAF
TRBV29-1 14 NA SGMKWRARSYNEQF
TRBV27 12 NA ASSAPGQGVGYT